What follows is one TCR beta chain and its context. What it binds is unknown. The data belong to a study of beta chain features in type 1 diabetes. Across the whole study: Regarding age, gender and cell yields, patients proved similar to healthy donors.

V lost 6 bases to trimming and J lost 1 base; unmatched junction nucleotides: 4. Germline V CDR1 and CDR2: SQVTM, ANQGSEA. The CDR3 consists of 14 residues. Expressed TCRB transcripts were sequenced because the entire RNA isolate underwent reverse transcription. TCRdb's table, derived via immunoSEQ multiplex PCR, lists solely in-frame clones and lacks some. The sample records about 260,000 clones, over 65% being singletons. General study results and limits: In the patient group, naive, central memory and Treg TCRB repertoires seemed more alike than in the healthy donor group. Moderately but significantly shorter TCRB CDR3s were found in Type 1 diabetes patients in all four CD4+ subsets. In cDNA sequencing, cells with high TCR expression could be over-represented.

Input material: naive CD4+ T cells from blood. The V gene is TRBV29-1, the J gene TRBJ2-1, with 9 bases lining up with TRBD2. This TCR was recovered from a man aged 25 to 45 in good health. The CDR3 sequence: CSVISGSSYNEQFF. CDR3 nucleotide sequence: TGCAGCGTCATTAGCGGGAGTTCCTACAATGAGCAGTTCTTC.